Listed here is a single T cell receptor (beta chain). Its specificity is not known. This sample is part of a study of CD4 T cells in relation to SARS-CoV-2 and coronaviruses. Before the COVID-19 pandemic, during about 2011-2019, CD4+ T cells were taken from unexposed donors. After about 11 days of culture, CD4+ T cells were isolated. As cell numbers allowed, unexposed-donor CD4+ T cells faced SARS-CoV-2 S/N and four cold-coronavirus spikes. Germline V lookup: CDR1 SGDLS, CDR2 YYNGEE. V was shortened by 2 bases and J by 4 bases, with 13 bases between the two germline ends. This CDR3 has 15 amino acids. Assay: immunoSEQ multiplex PCR; the TCRdb copy retains only in-frame clones and omits some. The data contain some 28,000 clones, just under 75% of them seen just once; the ten biggest clones take up less than 25%.

The sequence derives from a human donor in good health. The gene calls are TRBV9 and TRBJ2-1; weak D call: TRBD2 (7 bases). The sequenced sample consisted of CD4+ T cells from PBMCs, cultured in vitro. The CDR3 bases are TGTGCCAGCAGCGTTAGGGGGGGGAATTACAATGAGCAGTTCTTC. Its translation: CASSVRGGNYNEQFF.